The 9 T cell receptor beta chains below come from one sample, sequenced in a study of cytomegalovirus exposure and HLA in healthy donors. The primer mix had 60 Vbeta and 13 Jbeta primers. TCRdb's table, derived via immunoSEQ multiplex PCR, lists solely in-frame clones and lacks some. This sample has around 140,000 clones, with around 79% found just once. Sequences were obtained from PBMCs. The receptors here all came from a woman aged 40 to 50 in good health and CMV-seronegative.

This chain links TRBV7-9 with TRBJ2-7; 8 nucleotides agree with TRBD1. V was pared by 4 bases and J by 2 bases, with 4 bases of the junction left unmatched. Per the germline V gene, CDR1 is SEHNR and CDR2 is FQNEAQ (reference sequence). The CDR3 consists of 14 residues. CDR3 bases: TGTGCCAGCAGCTCCGGACAGGGAACCTACGAGCAGTACTTC. It is translated as CASSSGQGTYEQYF.

The chain recombines TRBV5-4 with TRBJ2-3; D is uncertain. V was trimmed by 3 bases and J by 6 bases, leaving 8 bases between them. The germline V gene encodes CDR1 SGHNT and CDR2 YYREEE (reference sequence). This CDR3 contains 12 residues. The CDR3 bases are TGTGCCAGCAGCTCCCCTTCCGATACGCAGTATTTT. This sequence encodes CASSSPSDTQYF.

V usage is TRBV6-4 and J usage is TRBJ2-5; tentative D call: TRBD1 (5 bases). This CDR3 has 14 amino acids. Germline-derived CDR1 and CDR2 are MRHNA and SNTAGT. The V gene lost 3 bases and the J gene lost 5 bases, with 13 bases spanning the gap. The CDR3 DNA sequence: TGTGCCAGCAGTGAAGACCCCAAGGGGGAGACCCAGTACTTC. Translated: CASSEDPKGETQYF.

The chain recombines TRBV7-8 with TRBJ1-5; D is uncertain. V gave up 1 base and J gave up 9 bases, with 16 bases separating them. Germline CDR1 reads SGHVS; CDR2 reads FQNEAQ. The CDR3 totals 15 residues. The CDR3 loop is CASSLGLQFTGPQHF. DNA of the CDR3: TGTGCCAGCAGCTTAGGTCTTCAGTTTACGGGGCCCCAGCATTTT. Drawing the rest from reference TRBV7-8 and TRBJ1-5, the complete variable domain is GAGVSQSPRYKVAKRGQDVALRCDPISGHVSLFWYQQALGQGPEFLTYFQNEAQLDKSGLPSDRFFAERPEGSVSTLKIQRTQQEDSAVYLCASSLGLQFTGPQHFGDGTRLSIL.

The chain is built from TRBV27 and TRBJ1-1; 8 nucleotides match TRBD1. V was clipped by 10 bases and J by 4 bases; unmatched bases: 8. Germline V gene lookup returns CDR1 MNHEY and CDR2 SMNVEV (reference sequence). This CDR3 has 13 amino acids. The CDR3 loop is CATTTQGGTEAFF. The CDR3, as DNA: TGTGCCACCACAACACAGGGGGGCACTGAAGCTTTCTTT.

A single count supports this clone. At one end the junction does not follow the germline gene, possibly because of a read error. The chain joins TRBV6-5 to TRBJ1-2, with D perhaps TRBD1 (6 bases). The CDR3 runs to 13 residues. Germline lookup yields CDR1 MNHEY and CDR2 SVGAGI. The DNA of the CDR3 is TGTACCAGCAGTTCAGGGGAAACCTATGGCTACACCTTC. Its translation is CTSSSGETYGYTF.

Only one count was recorded for this clone. The CDR3 nucleotides are TGTGCCAGCAGCTTAATTGGGACAGACAATGAGCAGTTCTTC. This codes for CASSLIGTDNEQFF. The rearrangement joins TRBV7-3 to TRBJ2-1; TRBD1 aligns across 7 bases. V was pared by 1 base and J by 5 bases, with 2 bases of the junction left unmatched. This CDR3 has 14 amino acids. In germline, CDR1 is SGHTA, CDR2 FQGTGA.

The rearrangement joins TRBV19 to TRBJ1-1; D unresolved. The CDR3 sequence is 14 residues long. V was cut by 7 bases and J by 0 bases, with 12 bases left in between. Looked up from germline, CDR1 is LNHDA and CDR2 is SQIVND (reference sequence). For the CDR3, the DNA is TGTGCCAGTACCTCGCGTCTCATGAACACTGAAGCTTTCTTT. Its protein is CASTSRLMNTEAFF.

CDR3 sequence reads: CASNAQGQRTEGAFF. As DNA, the CDR3 is TGTGCCAGCAATGCTCAGGGACAGCGGACCGAGGGAGCTTTCTTT. The gene calls are TRBV6-5 and TRBJ1-1, with 7 bases that match TRBD1. Germline assignment: CDR1 MNHEY and CDR2 SVGAGI. Trimming cost V 7 bases and J 10 bases; bases outside gene matches: 18. The CDR3 covers 15 residues.